The source of this T cell receptor beta chain is a study of identical twins (dated by TCRdb to the mid-2010s). Concerning the study at large: The study deep-sequenced TCR alpha and beta repertoires from monozygotic twins, unrelated adults of various ages and cord blood to test whether fetal clonotypes persist. Replicate twin experiments were performed at different times using different library preparation protocols to rule out contamination. General findings and caveats noted by the study authors: The excess sharing between twins in beta out-of-frame sequences was weaker because fewer shared sequences reduced the signal-to-noise ratio. Compared with coincidental sharing between unrelated individuals, an excess of low generation-probability sequences was observed among out-of-frame TCR alpha sequences shared between twins. Abundant cord blood beta clonotypes had fewer insertions, young adult naive repertoires showed a similar but weaker trend, and memory repertoires showed no such trend. Recombination models systematically underestimated out-of-frame TCR alpha sharing in monozygotic twins but agreed with sharing between unrelated individuals. Because the same donors could not be followed over many years, conclusions were based on cross-sectional statistical analysis. Zero-insertion analyses could be partly confounded by invariant T cells such as MAIT and iNKT, although diverse VJ usage argued against such confounding for most clonotypes.

Via the germline V gene, CDR1 is SGHRS and CDR2 YFSETQ. From V the trimming removes 4 bases and from J it removes 5 bases, while the gene matches leave 6 bases of the junction unaccounted for. Including cysteine and phenylalanine, the CDR3 has 16 amino acids. The DNA shown is the 48-base CDR3, in frame from base 1. This clonotype was observed a few times. Its cognate antigen has yet to be identified. No base qualities exist here, and no much larger clone lies one base off it. Library generation was performed with 5' RACE. Sequenced on an Illumina HiSeq 2000. A universal primer binding site was added through template switching, and the final cDNA carried a unique molecular identifier so that TCR cDNA molecules could be counted accurately. Specific primers in the conserved constant-segment region were used to synthesize first-strand cDNA for TCR alpha and beta chains. To control for contamination, each cDNA library was double barcoded with a SMART-Mk sample barcode plus Illumina barcodes. Two successive PCR steps introduced TruSeq adapter sequences along with Illumina sample barcodes. TCR alpha and beta cDNA libraries were sequenced on the Illumina HiSeq platform with custom primers. Regarding the original processing steps: MiGEC was used to process raw reads and extract unique molecular identifiers, and MiXCR was used to find CDR3 positions. For each individual, recombination models were inferred using an EM algorithm with the repgenHMM and IGoR tools. The tcR package in R was used for shared clonotype analysis, with sharing normalized by the product of cloneset sizes. Out-of-frame nonproductive sequences were analyzed to study raw recombination free of thymic and clonal selection effects. TCRdb's own reprocessing of the public reads used fastp at Q25 and MiXCR and kept productive beta chains. Records with the same CDR3 protein are collapsed into one entry carrying the most frequent genes and DNA. The V and J calls were not made by the authors but by TCRdb's processing. The sample table records 750,000 to 950,000 distinct CDR3 sequences; 10% to 15% of these occur just once. Around 1.5% of the sample comes from the top ten.

Every donor in the study was a healthy Caucasian. Three pairs of female monozygotic twins, all aged about 18 to 29 years, made up the twin cohort. Peripheral blood mononuclear cells were used as the source from which RNA for TCR libraries was isolated. These records were also assigned to another study, of yellow fever vaccine responses in identical twins. From that second study: According to the authors, in identical twins the way T cells responded to vaccination appeared partly convergent and partly personalized. In the study, vaccine-responding T cell clones were precisely tracked in identical twins.

The sample consisted of PBMCs. This receptor was taken from a young woman in good health. The chain is made from TRBV5-1 and TRBJ2-1; 13 bases in the junction line up with TRBD2. The bases are TGCGCCAGCAGCCTCGGGACTAGCGGGACGAACAATGAGCAGTTCTTC. Its coded protein is CASSLGTSGTNNEQFF.